Listed here are 6 T cell receptor beta chains from one sample, sequenced in a study of blood T cell repertoires in COVID-19. Assay used: immunoSEQ multiplex PCR; TCRdb lists only in-frame clones, some missing. This table holds roughly 50,000 clones, 80% to 90% found once. The sample consisted of peripheral blood. Receptor source: an elderly woman with COVID-19, enrolled during active disease.

The chain recombines TRBV24-1 with TRBJ2-2; possible D gene TRBD2, 6 bases. The germline V gene encodes CDR1 KGHDR and CDR2 SFDVKD. This CDR3 comprises 12 residues. The germline V and J ends were trimmed by 5 bases and 6 bases, with 6 bases remaining between them. The CDR3: CATSGGAGELFF. The DNA of the CDR3 is TGTGCCACCAGTGGGGGGGCCGGGGAGCTGTTTTTT.

A single count supports this clone. The V and J genes are TRBV13 and TRBJ1-1; no firm D call. CDR3 size: 14 residues. V dropped 6 bases and J dropped 1 base, with 12 bases sitting between them. CDR1 is PRHDT and CDR2 is FYEKMQ in the germline V gene (reference sequence). The chain's CDR3 is CASRPRTRNTEAFF. The CDR3, as DNA: TGTGCCAGCAGACCTAGGACTAGGAACACTGAAGCTTTCTTT.

The CDR3 sequence: CASRSARARLNTEAFF. The CDR3 region has the DNA TGTGCCAGCAGATCCGCGCGGGCAAGACTGAACACTGAAGCTTTCTTT. The chain combines TRBV7-8 with TRBJ1-1; no reliable D call. Germline V gene data show CDR1 as SGHVS and CDR2 as FQNEAQ. The CDR3 is made up of 16 amino acids. Deletions cut 6 bases from V and 0 bases from J, with 17 bases between.

This chain uses TRBV5-1 with TRBJ2-5, with 8 bases aligning to TRBD2. Trimming at V came to 5 bases and at J to 0 bases, leaving 9 bases not matched to a gene. The CDR3 is 16 amino acids. Germline assignment: CDR1 SGHRS and CDR2 YFSETQ. The CDR3 protein is CASSRKVAGYQETQYF. The CDR3 DNA follows: TGCGCCAGCAGTCGGAAGGTAGCGGGGTACCAAGAGACCCAGTACTTC.

The CDR3 DNA sequence: TGTGCCAGCAGACCGACAGGGATCGGTAATCAGCCCCAGCATTTT. This translates into CASRPTGIGNQPQHF. The chain couples TRBV6-6 to TRBJ1-5; 7 nucleotides align to TRBD1. Per the germline V gene, CDR1 is MNHNY and CDR2 is SVGAGI (reference sequence). The CDR3 is 15 amino acids. The junction had 9 bases not matched to a gene; V was cut back by 6 bases and J by 4 bases.

V gene TRBV5-1 combines with J gene TRBJ2-1; a possible D gene is TRBD2 (6 bases). The germline CDR1 and CDR2 sequences are SGHRS and YFSETQ. This CDR3 spans 17 amino acids. V shed 2 bases and J shed 3 bases, with 18 bases lying between them. DNA of the CDR3: TGCGCCAGCAGCTTTCTGCGGCGGGGTTACTTCTACAATGAGCAGTTCTTC. Translated, it gives CASSFLRRGYFYNEQFF.